This T cell receptor beta chain emerged from a study of glioma-infiltrating T cells. Using RNA template, CDR3s of TCR alpha and beta were amplified with iRepertoire arm-PCR. One entry per CDR3 protein results from TCRdb running MiXCR on the multiplex PCR reads. Here the sample spans 100,000 to 150,000 distinct CDR3 sequences, approximately 23% being singletons. The V gene's germline CDR1 is SQVTM and CDR2 ANQGSEA. With 7 bases removed from V and 5 bases from J, the gap between germline ends came to 11 bases. CDR3 length: 11 amino acids. A note on this clonotype: A read error may be the cause here, since a much bigger clone is one base away.

This chain connects TRBV29-1 to TRBJ2-5; TRBD2 is a possible D gene (5 bases). The source material was glioma tissue, nonneoplastic brain tissue, or PBMCs (not recorded which). The sequence came from a human donor with low-grade glioma or glioblastoma, undergoing nonglioma brain surgery, or in good health (not recorded which). In DNA form, the CDR3 reads TGCAGCGGAGGGTCTTCGGAGACCCAGTACTTC. Protein product: CSGGSSETQYF. The variable domain in full, with the rest retrieved from reference TRBV29-1 and TRBJ2-5, is SAVISQKPSRDICQRGTSLTIQCQVDSQVTMMFWYRQQPGQSLTLIATANQGSEATYESGFVIDKFPISRPNLTFSTLTVSNMSPEDSSIYLCSGGSSETQYFGPGTRLLVL.